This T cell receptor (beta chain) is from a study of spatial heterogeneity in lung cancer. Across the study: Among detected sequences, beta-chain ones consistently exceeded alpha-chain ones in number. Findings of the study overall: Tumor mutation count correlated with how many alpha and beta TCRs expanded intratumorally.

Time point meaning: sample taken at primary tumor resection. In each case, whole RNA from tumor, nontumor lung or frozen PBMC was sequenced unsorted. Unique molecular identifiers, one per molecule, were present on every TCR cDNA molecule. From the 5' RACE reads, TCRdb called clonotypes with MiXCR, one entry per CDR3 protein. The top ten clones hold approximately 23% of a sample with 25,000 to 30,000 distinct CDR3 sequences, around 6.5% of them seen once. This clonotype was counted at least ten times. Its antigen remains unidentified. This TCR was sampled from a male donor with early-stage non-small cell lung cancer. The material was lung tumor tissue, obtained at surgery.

CDR3 protein: CASSLGMLMNTEAFF. For the CDR3, the DNA is TGTGCCAGCAGCTTGGGTATGCTAATGAACACTGAAGCTTTCTTT. The genes are TRBV5-6 and TRBJ1-1; D not resolved. This CDR3 is built from 15 residues. The V end lost 0 bases, the J end lost 0 bases, and 9 bases lay between the germline ends. The germline V gene encodes CDR1 SGHDT and CDR2 YYEEEE.